These T cell receptor beta chains were read from a single sample in a study of Ad26.COV2.S vaccination and SARS-CoV-2 variants. Profiled with immunoSEQ multiplex PCR; TCRdb holds only in-frame clones, not every one. This table holds 300,000 to 350,000 clones, around nine tenths found once. Sequences were derived from peripheral blood, sampled in a trial of Ad26.COV2.S vaccine versus placebo. The receptors come from a person between 18 and 60 years old who received the Ad26.COV2.S COVID-19 vaccine or a placebo. Each CDR3 is given with its conserved first and last residue. Each record gives: clone size, J gene, V gene, D gene, CDR3 DNA, CDR3 protein. A D gene is named only where the DNA matches it firmly. Clone size is given for some rows only: seen once, a few or many times, or a class if the clone is expanded.

abundance: NA
j_gene: TRBJ2-2
v_gene: TRBV5-1
d_gene: NA
CDR3nt: TGCGCCAGCAGCTTGGCCATAGTGAACACCGGGGAGCTGTTTTTT
CDR3aa: CASSLAIVNTGELFF

abundance: once
j_gene: TRBJ2-1
v_gene: TRBV3-1/TRBV3-2
d_gene: NA
CDR3nt: TGTGCCAGCAGCCGTACTAGTGATGAGCAGTTCTTC
CDR3aa: CASSRTSDEQFF

abundance: NA
j_gene: TRBJ2-2
v_gene: TRBV28
d_gene: NA
CDR3nt: TGTGCCAGCAGTTTAGGTGCAGGGTCCCACACCGGGGAGCTGTTTTTT
CDR3aa: CASSLGAGSHTGELFF

abundance: NA
j_gene: TRBJ1-5
v_gene: TRBV3-1/TRBV3-2
d_gene: NA
CDR3nt: TGTGCCAGCAGCCAACACCCCGGAGGGAAGGGGGGCAATCAGCCCCAGCATTTT
CDR3aa: CASSQHPGGKGGNQPQHF

abundance: few
j_gene: TRBJ1-5
v_gene: TRBV10-3
d_gene: NA
CDR3nt: TGTGCCATCAGTCTGAATAGCAATCAGCCCCAGCATTTT
CDR3aa: CAISLNSNQPQHF

abundance: many
j_gene: TRBJ1-5
v_gene: TRBV2
d_gene: TRBD1
CDR3nt: TGTGCCAGCAGTCATTCGGACAGGGGCCCAAGCAATCAGCCCCAGCATTTT
CDR3aa: CASSHSDRGPSNQPQHF

abundance: NA
j_gene: TRBJ2-7
v_gene: TRBV9
d_gene: NA
CDR3nt: TGTGCCAGCAGCCTAGGGCCGGTGGGCTACGAGCAGTACTTC
CDR3aa: CASSLGPVGYEQYF

abundance: NA
j_gene: TRBJ1-2
v_gene: TRBV6-2/TRBV6-3
d_gene: TRBD1
CDR3nt: TGTGCCAGCAGTTCGTCCATGGGACAGTTGCGTGGCTACACCTTC
CDR3aa: CASSSSMGQLRGYTF

abundance: NA
j_gene: TRBJ2-3
v_gene: TRBV24-1
d_gene: TRBD2
CDR3nt: TGTGCCACCAGTGATTTCGGCGGGAGGCCAGATACGCAGTATTTT
CDR3aa: CATSDFGGRPDTQYF

abundance: NA
j_gene: TRBJ1-6
v_gene: TRBV29-1
d_gene: NA
CDR3nt: TGCAGCGTTGAAGAAACTCCTGGCACACCCCTCCACTTT
CDR3aa: CSVEETPGTPLHF

abundance: NA
j_gene: TRBJ2-7
v_gene: TRBV20-1
d_gene: TRBD2
CDR3nt: TGCAGTGCTAGTCACAAGGGCGGGGGGGCCTACGAGCAGTACTTC
CDR3aa: CSASHKGGGAYEQYF

abundance: once
j_gene: TRBJ2-2
v_gene: TRBV5-4
d_gene: TRBD2
CDR3nt: TGTGCCAGCAGCCCGGGACTAGCGGGGGGGGAAGAGCTGTTTTTT
CDR3aa: CASSPGLAGGEELFF

abundance: NA
j_gene: TRBJ2-1
v_gene: TRBV27
d_gene: NA
CDR3nt: TGTGCCAGCAGTTTATCGATGATAGGTGAGCAGTTCTTC
CDR3aa: CASSLSMIGEQFF

abundance: NA
j_gene: TRBJ2-2
v_gene: TRBV6-5
d_gene: NA
CDR3nt: TGTGCCAGCTCCGGGGACGGGGGGAACACCGGGGAGCTGTTTTTT
CDR3aa: CASSGDGGNTGELFF

abundance: NA
j_gene: TRBJ2-1
v_gene: TRBV7-9
d_gene: NA
CDR3nt: TGTGCCAGCAGCTTAGTTTTGAGAGAGCAGTTCTTC
CDR3aa: CASSLVLREQFF

abundance: NA
j_gene: TRBJ2-1
v_gene: TRBV5-1
d_gene: TRBD1
CDR3nt: TGCGCCAGCAGCCCTCCGACAGGGGAAAATGAGCAGTTCTTC
CDR3aa: CASSPPTGENEQFF

abundance: NA
j_gene: TRBJ2-2
v_gene: TRBV7-2
d_gene: NA
CDR3nt: TGTGCCAGCAGCTTAGACGGCGCCACGAACACCGGGGAGCTGTTTTTT
CDR3aa: CASSLDGATNTGELFF

abundance: NA
j_gene: TRBJ2-3
v_gene: TRBV5-4
d_gene: NA
CDR3nt: TGTGCCAGCAGCTTGGAGCCGGCAACGAGCACAGATACGCAGTATTTT
CDR3aa: CASSLEPATSTDTQYF

abundance: NA
j_gene: TRBJ2-3
v_gene: TRBV10-3
d_gene: NA
CDR3nt: TGTGCCATCAGTGTCGGCAGCACAGATACGCAGTATTTT
CDR3aa: CAISVGSTDTQYF

abundance: NA
j_gene: TRBJ2-3
v_gene: TRBV5-4
d_gene: TRBD1
CDR3nt: TGTGCCAGCAGCACCTTCGACAGGGGGCGAAGCACAGATACGCAGTATTTT
CDR3aa: CASSTFDRGRSTDTQYF

abundance: NA
j_gene: TRBJ1-1
v_gene: TRBV24-1
d_gene: TRBD1
CDR3nt: TGTGCCACCAGGAGGACAGGGGAGGGCGTGAACACTGAAGCTTTCTTT
CDR3aa: CATRRTGEGVNTEAFF

abundance: once
j_gene: TRBJ2-5
v_gene: TRBV3-1/TRBV3-2
d_gene: TRBD2
CDR3nt: TGTGCCAGCAGCTTTCTAGCGGGAGTTGAGACCCAGTACTTC
CDR3aa: CASSFLAGVETQYF

abundance: NA
j_gene: TRBJ2-2
v_gene: TRBV4-1
d_gene: NA
CDR3nt: TGCGCCAGCAGACTCCGGGACACGGACACCGGGGAGCTGTTTTTT
CDR3aa: CASRLRDTDTGELFF

abundance: NA
j_gene: TRBJ2-7
v_gene: TRBV28
d_gene: NA
CDR3nt: TGTGCCAGCAGTCCTAGACCCCTGGGCCCTAGCCCCTCCTACGAGCAGTACTTC
CDR3aa: CASSPRPLGPSPSYEQYF

abundance: NA
j_gene: TRBJ1-2
v_gene: TRBV12-3/TRBV12-4
d_gene: NA
CDR3nt: TGTGCCAGCAGCCTTTGGGGGTATGGCTACACCTTC
CDR3aa: CASSLWGYGYTF

abundance: NA
j_gene: TRBJ1-1
v_gene: TRBV6-5
d_gene: NA
CDR3nt: TGTGCCAGCAGTTACCTGGGGGGGGATGAAGCTTTCTTT
CDR3aa: CASSYLGGDEAFF

abundance: NA
j_gene: TRBJ2-5
v_gene: TRBV5-6
d_gene: NA
CDR3nt: TGTGCCAGCAGCTTGGCCAGCGAGACCCAGTACTTC
CDR3aa: CASSLASETQYF

abundance: NA
j_gene: TRBJ2-5
v_gene: TRBV4-1
d_gene: NA
CDR3nt: TGCGCCAGCAGCCCGGAACAGGGGAGGGGTCAAGAGACCCAGTACTTC
CDR3aa: CASSPEQGRGQETQYF

abundance: NA
j_gene: TRBJ1-5
v_gene: TRBV4-1
d_gene: NA
CDR3nt: TGCGCCAGCAGCCAAGTTTTATCAACCCCGAGACAGACCAATCAGCCCCAGCATTTT
CDR3aa: CASSQVLSTPRQTNQPQHF

abundance: NA
j_gene: TRBJ2-1
v_gene: TRBV5-1
d_gene: NA
CDR3nt: TGCGCCAGCAGCGTGGCGGGGACAGAGATCAATGAGCAGTTCTTC
CDR3aa: CASSVAGTEINEQFF

abundance: NA
j_gene: TRBJ2-1
v_gene: TRBV19
d_gene: TRBD2
CDR3nt: TGTGCCAGTAGCTACTTAAGCGGGAGCTCCTACAATGAGCAGTTCTTC
CDR3aa: CASSYLSGSSYNEQFF

abundance: NA
j_gene: TRBJ1-5
v_gene: TRBV28
d_gene: NA
CDR3nt: TGTGCCAGCAGTTCCACAGGGAGCAATCAGCCCCAGCATTTT
CDR3aa: CASSSTGSNQPQHF

abundance: NA
j_gene: TRBJ2-7
v_gene: TRBV29-1
d_gene: NA
CDR3nt: TGCAGCGCCTCGTCGGGGCAGGGGAGCGAGCAGTACTTC
CDR3aa: CSASSGQGSEQYF

abundance: NA
j_gene: TRBJ2-1
v_gene: TRBV20-1
d_gene: TRBD2
CDR3nt: TGCAGTGCTAGTGTACTAGCGGCAAGGAATGAGCAGTTCTTC
CDR3aa: CSASVLAARNEQFF

abundance: once
j_gene: TRBJ2-7
v_gene: TRBV2
d_gene: NA
CDR3nt: TGTGCCAGCAGTGAGGTGGGGGGACTGTACTTC
CDR3aa: CASSEVGGLYF

abundance: many
j_gene: TRBJ2-5
v_gene: TRBV5-1
d_gene: TRBD2
CDR3nt: TGCGCCAGCAGCTTGGATCCGGGAGGGAGAGAGACCCAGTACTTC
CDR3aa: CASSLDPGGRETQYF

abundance: NA
j_gene: TRBJ2-4
v_gene: TRBV11-2
d_gene: NA
CDR3nt: TGTGCCAGCAGCTTAGACCCGTGGCGGTCAGACATTCAGTACTTC
CDR3aa: CASSLDPWRSDIQYF

abundance: once
j_gene: TRBJ2-1
v_gene: TRBV10-3
d_gene: TRBD2
CDR3nt: TGTGCCATCAGTGAGAGGCTAGCGGGAGGCCTAAGCAATGAGCAGTTCTTC
CDR3aa: CAISERLAGGLSNEQFF

abundance: NA
j_gene: TRBJ2-7
v_gene: TRBV7-8
d_gene: TRBD1
CDR3nt: TGTGCCAGCAGCTTAGATCGGGACAGATACTCCTACGAGCAGTACTTC
CDR3aa: CASSLDRDRYSYEQYF

abundance: NA
j_gene: TRBJ2-5
v_gene: TRBV11-1
d_gene: TRBD1
CDR3nt: TGTGCCAGCAGCAACCGACAGGGAATGGTGGAGACCCAGTACTTC
CDR3aa: CASSNRQGMVETQYF

abundance: once
j_gene: TRBJ2-2
v_gene: TRBV6-4
d_gene: NA
CDR3nt: TGTGCCAGCAGTGACCGCACCGGGGAGCTGTTTTTT
CDR3aa: CASSDRTGELFF

abundance: NA
j_gene: TRBJ2-5
v_gene: TRBV5-4
d_gene: NA
CDR3nt: TGTGCCAGCAGCTTCGACAGTGGGGAGACCCAGTACTTC
CDR3aa: CASSFDSGETQYF

abundance: NA
j_gene: TRBJ1-2
v_gene: TRBV5-5
d_gene: NA
CDR3nt: TGTGCCAGCAGCTTGGCTCTGGGGGCTAACTATGGCTACACCTTC
CDR3aa: CASSLALGANYGYTF

abundance: NA
j_gene: TRBJ1-2
v_gene: TRBV2
d_gene: TRBD1
CDR3nt: TGTGCCAGCAGCCAAATCCGGGACAGTCCGAGCTATGGCTACACCTTC
CDR3aa: CASSQIRDSPSYGYTF

abundance: NA
j_gene: TRBJ1-5
v_gene: TRBV28
d_gene: TRBD1
CDR3nt: TGTGCCAGCACCCCTACAGGGGTGGGCAATCAGCCCCAGCATTTT
CDR3aa: CASTPTGVGNQPQHF

abundance: NA
j_gene: TRBJ1-2
v_gene: TRBV5-4
d_gene: TRBD1
CDR3nt: TGTGCCAGCAGCGCTTCGACAGGGGCCGCCTATGGCTACACCTTC
CDR3aa: CASSASTGAAYGYTF

abundance: NA
j_gene: TRBJ1-2
v_gene: TRBV19
d_gene: TRBD1
CDR3nt: TGTGCCAGTAGTATGGGACAGCAGGCGGGTGGCTACACCTTC
CDR3aa: CASSMGQQAGGYTF

abundance: NA
j_gene: TRBJ1-5
v_gene: TRBV10-2
d_gene: NA
CDR3nt: TGCGCCAGCAGTTTAGACGGGAATCAGCCCCAGCATTTT
CDR3aa: CASSLDGNQPQHF

abundance: once
j_gene: TRBJ1-4
v_gene: TRBV9
d_gene: NA
CDR3nt: TGTGCCAGCAGCGTAGAGGACGAGGGCGGTGAAAAACTGTTTTTT
CDR3aa: CASSVEDEGGEKLFF

abundance: NA
j_gene: TRBJ1-1
v_gene: TRBV7-6
d_gene: TRBD1
CDR3nt: TGTGCCAGCAGCCTAGGGACAGGGGGCACGGTTGAAGCTTTCTTT
CDR3aa: CASSLGTGGTVEAFF

abundance: NA
j_gene: TRBJ2-7
v_gene: TRBV2
d_gene: TRBD1
CDR3nt: TGTGCCAGCAGTGGGGGGACAGGACGCTCCTACGAGCAGTACTTC
CDR3aa: CASSGGTGRSYEQYF

abundance: NA
j_gene: TRBJ1-1
v_gene: TRBV6-2/TRBV6-3
d_gene: NA
CDR3nt: TGTGCCAGCAGCCAGGTTGGCGCCGCTAAATACACTGAAGCTTTCTTT
CDR3aa: CASSQVGAAKYTEAFF

abundance: NA
j_gene: TRBJ1-4
v_gene: TRBV5-5
d_gene: TRBD1
CDR3nt: TGTGCCAGCAGCTCGGGACAGGGGGGATTTACTAATGAAAAACTGTTTTTT
CDR3aa: CASSSGQGGFTNEKLFF

abundance: NA
j_gene: TRBJ2-3
v_gene: TRBV20-1
d_gene: TRBD2
CDR3nt: TGCAGTGCTAGTCCCACTAGCGGGATTTCTTCGGATACGCAGTATTTT
CDR3aa: CSASPTSGISSDTQYF

abundance: NA
j_gene: TRBJ1-2
v_gene: TRBV6-5
d_gene: TRBD1
CDR3nt: TGTGCCAGCAGTTACTCGAGGCAGGGGGCTCGTGGCTACACCTTC
CDR3aa: CASSYSRQGARGYTF

abundance: once
j_gene: TRBJ2-3
v_gene: TRBV9
d_gene: TRBD2
CDR3nt: TGTGCCAGCAGCGTAGGAGCGGGAAATACAGATACGCAGTATTTT
CDR3aa: CASSVGAGNTDTQYF

abundance: NA
j_gene: TRBJ2-6
v_gene: TRBV5-5
d_gene: NA
CDR3nt: TGTGCCAGCAGCTTATTGGGTAGCTCTGGGGCCAACGTCCTGACTTTC
CDR3aa: CASSLLGSSGANVLTF

abundance: NA
j_gene: TRBJ2-5
v_gene: TRBV6-1
d_gene: NA
CDR3nt: TGTGCCAGCAGTGAGGGCATCCAAGAGACCCAGTACTTC
CDR3aa: CASSEGIQETQYF